This TCR beta chain was profiled in a study of neurological immune-mediated disorders. This clonotype was counted at least ten times. Each CDR3 protein is one row after TCRdb ran MiXCR on the 5' RACE reads. The table includes roughly 100,000 distinct CDR3 sequences, roughly 10% detected once. Time point described: longitudinal time-point 3. With 4 bases removed from V and 4 bases from J, the gap between germline ends came to 14 bases. This CDR3 is 14 amino acids long. Germline lookup yields CDR1 SGHRS and CDR2 YFSETQ. The TCR comes from a female donor with HTLV-1-associated myelopathy (HAM/TSP). The sequencing sample was made of PBMCs. The genes are TRBV5-1 and TRBJ1-1, with D unclear. CDR3 DNA sequence: TGCGCCAGCAGCCCGGACGGAGGATCCACTGAAGCTTTCTTT. It translates to CASSPDGGSTEAFF. Using reference TRBV5-1 and TRBJ1-1 for the parts outside the CDR3, the full variable domain is KAGVTQTPRYLIKTRGQQVTLSCSPISGHRSVSWYQQTPGQGLQFLFEYFSETQRNKGNFPGRFSGRQFSNSRSEMNVSTLELGDSALYLCASSPDGGSTEAFFGQGTRLTVV.